A selection of T cell receptor beta chains follows, all from one sample in a study of blood T cells in healthy people across ages. A single record per CDR3 protein comes from TCRdb applying MiXCR to the 5' RACE reads. The sample records 1.4 million or so distinct CDR3 sequences, approximately 43% being singletons. Sequenced: blood. These receptors were taken from a woman aged 18-29 years in good health. The CDR3 runs from the conserved cysteine through the conserved F or W. A D gene is named only where the DNA matches it firmly. Clone size is stated in some rows and not others, as once, few, many or a class when expanded.

CDR3	DNA	size	D	J	V
CASSLIAGQNTGELFF	TGTGCCAGCAGCTTAATCGCAGGTCAGAACACCGGGGAGCTGTTTTTT	-	-	TRBJ2-2	TRBV7-6
CASSVTGRHGYTF	TGTGCCAGCAGCGTGACAGGGAGGCATGGCTACACCTTC	-	TRBD1	TRBJ1-2	TRBV5-4
CASNLPPSGRKYF	TGTGCCAGCAACTTACCCCCTAGCGGGAGGAAGTACTTC	-	TRBD2	TRBJ2-4	TRBV5-6
CASSQDGRGQANYGYTF	TGCGCCAGCAGCCAAGATGGACGAGGACAGGCTAACTATGGCTACACCTTC	few	TRBD1	TRBJ1-2	TRBV4-3
CSVNTGGFAEAFF	TGCAGCGTTAACACAGGGGGCTTCGCTGAAGCTTTCTTT	-	TRBD1	TRBJ1-1	TRBV29-1
CASSSPAGGAETQYF	TGTGCCAGTAGTTCCCCAGCGGGGGGCGCCGAGACCCAGTACTTC	few	TRBD2	TRBJ2-5	TRBV19
CAIKSGENEKLFF	TGTGCCATCAAATCGGGGGAGAATGAAAAACTGTTTTTT	-	-	TRBJ1-4	TRBV10-3
CASSQDQGIAKNIQYF	TGCGCCAGCAGCCAAGATCAGGGAATCGCCAAAAACATTCAGTACTTC	-	-	TRBJ2-4	TRBV4-1
CSARAPGDNEQFF	TGCAGTGCTAGAGCCCCGGGAGACAATGAGCAGTTCTTC	-	-	TRBJ2-1	TRBV20-1
CASSSGETATINYGYTF	TGTGCCAGCAGTTCGGGGGAGACAGCAACTATAAACTATGGCTACACCTTC	-	-	TRBJ1-2	TRBV28
CASSRSAPPYNEQFF	TGTGCCAGTAGTCGGTCGGCTCCTCCATACAATGAGCAGTTCTTC	-	-	TRBJ2-1	TRBV19
CSAGQGGSYEQYF	TGCAGTGCCGGACAGGGGGGCTCCTACGAGCAGTACTTC	few	TRBD1	TRBJ2-7	TRBV20-1
CSARTGTNNEKLFF	TGCAGTGCCCGCACGGGGACCAACAATGAAAAACTGTTTTTT	-	-	TRBJ1-4	TRBV20-1
CASSQDMGPPYNEQFF	TGCGCCAGCAGCCAAGATATGGGTCCACCCTACAATGAGCAGTTCTTC	-	-	TRBJ2-1	TRBV4-3
CSARDSGRIYGYTF	TGCAGTGCTAGAGATTCTGGACGGATCTATGGCTACACCTTC	-	-	TRBJ1-2	TRBV20-1
CSVGPSPGGSYNEQYF	TGCAGCGTTGGCCCATCACCAGGGGGCTCCTACAATGAGCAGTACTTC	few	TRBD1	TRBJ2-7	TRBV29-1
CAISESGGGTTDTQYF	TGTGCCATCAGTGAGTCAGGTGGCGGAACCACAGATACGCAGTATTTT	-	-	TRBJ2-3	TRBV10-3
CASSYPPAGTSYNEQFF	TGTGCCAGCAGTTACCCCCCAGCGGGAACTTCTTACAATGAGCAGTTCTTC	-	TRBD2	TRBJ2-1	TRBV6-2/TRBV6-3
CASSLWGASGGSSYNEQFF	TGTGCCAGCAGCTTATGGGGGGCTAGCGGGGGGAGCTCCTACAATGAGCAGTTCTTC	few	TRBD2	TRBJ2-1	TRBV7-2
CASSSPWRGDIQYF	TGTGCCAGCAGCTCCCCATGGCGTGGGGACATTCAGTACTTC	few	-	TRBJ2-4	TRBV7-2
CASSFLRGYEQFF	TGTGCCAGCAGTTTTTTACGGGGATATGAGCAGTTCTTC	-	-	TRBJ2-1	TRBV27
CASSQGLAGMTSTDTQYF	TGCGCCAGCAGCCAAGGACTAGCGGGGATGACTAGCACAGATACGCAGTATTTT	few	TRBD2	TRBJ2-3	TRBV4-3
CASSLVASGIDEQFF	TGTGCCAGCAGCTTAGTAGCTAGCGGGATAGATGAGCAGTTCTTC	-	TRBD2	TRBJ2-1	TRBV11-2
CSARVQSSSKNIQYF	TGCAGTGCTAGAGTCCAGTCCTCCTCCAAAAACATTCAGTACTTC	-	-	TRBJ2-4	TRBV20-1
CASSEGAGLSTDTQYF	TGTGCCAGCAGTGAAGGGGCGGGTCTTAGCACAGATACGCAGTATTTT	many	-	TRBJ2-3	TRBV2
CASRETSGGGTQYF	TGTGCCAGCAGAGAGACTAGCGGGGGGGGGACCCAGTACTTC	-	TRBD2	TRBJ2-5	TRBV2
CASSVSSGRIHETQYF	TGTGCCAGCAGCGTCTCTAGCGGGAGGATCCATGAGACCCAGTACTTC	-	TRBD2	TRBJ2-5	TRBV9
CASSKQVSSTDTQYF	TGTGCCAGCAGCAAACAGGTGTCTAGCACAGATACGCAGTATTTT	few	-	TRBJ2-3	TRBV7-9
CASSPGTGSNYGYTF	TGCGCCAGCAGCCCCGGGACAGGCTCTAACTATGGCTACACCTTC	many	TRBD1	TRBJ1-2	TRBV27
CASSLELVAGGHNEQYF	TGTGCCAGCAGCTTAGAATTAGTAGCGGGAGGCCACAATGAGCAGTACTTC	-	TRBD2	TRBJ2-7	TRBV7-8
CATKNLASLNEQFF	TGTGCCACGAAGAACCTAGCTTCCTTGAATGAGCAGTTCTTC	-	-	TRBJ2-1	TRBV3-1
CASSLWDYYNEQFF	TGTGCCAGCAGCTTGTGGGACTACTACAATGAGCAGTTCTTC	-	TRBD2	TRBJ2-1	TRBV5-6
CASSQDRTASNSYEQYF	TGTGCCAGCAGCCAAGATCGGACGGCTAGCAACTCCTACGAGCAGTACTTC	-	-	TRBJ2-7	TRBV3-1
CASSQEAGLAYEQYF	TGCGCCAGCAGCCAAGAAGCAGGTTTAGCCTACGAGCAGTACTTC	-	-	TRBJ2-7	TRBV4-3
CASSLVGEGNTEAFF	TGCGCCAGCAGCTTGGTTGGGGAGGGGAACACTGAAGCTTTCTTT	-	-	TRBJ1-1	TRBV5-1
CASSQDSVYGYTF	TGCGCCAGCAGCCAAGATTCAGTCTATGGCTACACCTTC	few	-	TRBJ1-2	TRBV4-3
CASSQAGSSYNEQYF	TGCGCCAGCAGCCAAGCCGGGAGCTCCTACAATGAGCAGTACTTC	-	-	TRBJ2-7	TRBV4-3
CASSYRGVAEYQETQYF	TGTGCCAGCAGTTACCGCGGGGTAGCGGAGTACCAAGAGACCCAGTACTTC	-	-	TRBJ2-5	TRBV6-2/TRBV6-3
CASSPLALYNEQFF	TGTGCCAGCAGCCCGCTAGCGCTATACAATGAGCAGTTCTTC	few	-	TRBJ2-1	TRBV11-2
CASSLEMSSYNEQFF	TGTGCCAGCAGCTTAGAAATGAGCTCCTACAATGAGCAGTTCTTC	few	-	TRBJ2-1	TRBV7-2
CASSRGPNLNTEAFF	TGCGCCAGCAGCCGAGGCCCAAATTTGAACACTGAAGCTTTCTTT	-	-	TRBJ1-1	TRBV4-1
CASSLMSGDTGELFF	TGTGCCAGCAGTCTTATGTCCGGAGACACCGGGGAGCTGTTTTTT	few	-	TRBJ2-2	TRBV7-2
CASSLRSTYNEQYF	TGTGCCAGCAGCTTAAGGAGCACCTACAATGAGCAGTACTTC	-	-	TRBJ2-7	TRBV7-2
CAILRREGYNEQFF	TGTGCTATTCTACGACGGGAAGGATACAATGAGCAGTTCTTC	-	-	TRBJ2-1	TRBV6-1
CASFNPDGTQYF	TGTGCCAGCTTCAACCCGGACGGTACGCAGTATTTT	-	-	TRBJ2-3	TRBV27
CSVQDMNTEAFF	TGCAGCGTCCAAGATATGAACACTGAAGCTTTCTTT	-	-	TRBJ1-1	TRBV29-1
CASRPGGGSNQPQHF	TGCGCCAGCAGACCGGGCGGCGGTAGCAATCAGCCCCAGCATTTT	-	-	TRBJ1-5	TRBV5-1
CAGELDNYGYTF	TGTGCCGGGGAATTAGATAACTATGGCTACACCTTC	-	-	TRBJ1-2	TRBV27
CASSQVIAGAYNEQFF	TGCGCCAGCAGCCAAGTCATAGCGGGAGCCTACAATGAGCAATTCTTC	-	TRBD2	TRBJ2-1	TRBV4-1
CAGSPRQYNEQFF	TGTGCCGGCAGCCCTAGACAGTACAATGAGCAGTTCTTC	-	-	TRBJ2-1	TRBV2
CASSSRGTNQPQHF	TGTGCCAGCAGTAGCCGGGGGACCAATCAGCCCCAGCATTTT	-	-	TRBJ1-5	TRBV6-2/TRBV6-3
CASSSGQGNERYF	TGTGCCAGCAGTTCGGGACAGGGTAACGAGCGGTACTTC	-	TRBD1	TRBJ2-7	TRBV2
CASSLERAAASSGRAKDTQYF	TGTGCCAGCAGTTTAGAGCGGGCCGCAGCCTCTAGCGGGAGGGCGAAAGATACGCAGTATTTT	-	TRBD2	TRBJ2-3	TRBV28
CSAELNQGATNEKLFF	TGCAGTGCCGAACTTAATCAGGGCGCAACTAATGAAAAACTGTTTTTT	few	-	TRBJ1-4	TRBV20-1
CASRGHQQETQYF	TGCGCCAGCAGGGGACATCAGCAAGAGACCCAGTACTTC	once	-	TRBJ2-5	TRBV10-2
CTSSYMEGTVQETQYF	TGTACCAGCAGTTACATGGAAGGGACAGTCCAAGAGACCCAGTACTTC	-	TRBD1	TRBJ2-5	TRBV6-5
CASIAQGRLNSPLHF	TGTGCCAGCATTGCGCAGGGGCGTCTAAACTCACCCCTCCACTTT	-	-	TRBJ1-6	TRBV12-3/TRBV12-4